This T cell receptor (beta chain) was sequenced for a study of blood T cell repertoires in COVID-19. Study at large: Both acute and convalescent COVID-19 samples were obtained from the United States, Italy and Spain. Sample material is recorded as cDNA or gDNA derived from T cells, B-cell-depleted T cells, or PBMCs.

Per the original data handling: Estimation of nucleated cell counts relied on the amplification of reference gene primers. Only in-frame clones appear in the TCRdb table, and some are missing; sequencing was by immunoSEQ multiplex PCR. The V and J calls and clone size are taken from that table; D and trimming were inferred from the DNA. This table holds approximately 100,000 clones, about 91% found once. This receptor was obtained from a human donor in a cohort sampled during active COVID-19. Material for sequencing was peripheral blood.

The CDR3 nucleotides read TGTGCCAGCAGCGCCGGGACTAGCGGGGGGGCAAAGGAGACCCAGTACTTC. Translated, it gives CASSAGTSGGAKETQYF. V and J are TRBV9 and TRBJ2-5, with 16 bases identical to TRBD2. Trimming at V came to 3 bases and at J to 5 bases, leaving 7 bases not matched to a gene. Germline V gives CDR1 SGDLS, CDR2 YYNGEE. The CDR3 consists of 17 residues.